These 25 T cell receptor beta chains came from one sample sequenced in a study of T cells in Graves' hyperthyroidism and ophthalmopathy. The source material, RNA transcripts, was used to amplify TCR beta CDR3 regions. The TCR CDR3 first-round RT-PCR relied on the HTBI primer set. TCRdb re-analysed the multiplex PCR reads in MiXCR, keeping a single row per CDR3 protein. The repertoire holds approximately 560,000 distinct CDR3 sequences, with 46% as singletons. The specimen was peripheral blood or thyroid tissue (not recorded which). These receptors were obtained from a woman between 18 and 29 years old with Graves' hyperthyroidism.

With regard to this clonotype: One base away lies a much larger clone, so this may be a sequencing read error. The rearrangement links TRBV2 to TRBJ1-5; 8 nucleotides match TRBD1. The CDR3 has 15 amino acids. From germline, CDR1 is SNHLY and CDR2 FYNNEI. The CDR3 coding sequence is TGTGCCAGCAGCGGGACAGGCCATAGCAATCAGCCCCAGCGTTTT. It translates to CASSGTGHSNQPQRF.

The chain couples TRBV9 to TRBJ1-1; the D is unclear. The CDR3 has 14 residues. Trimming stripped 2 bases from V and 1 base from J, with 9 bases between. Germline V CDR1 and CDR2: SGDLS, YYNGEE. The CDR3 loop is CASSVFGSNTEAFF. The DNA for the CDR3 is TGTGCCAGCAGCGTTTTTGGGTCGAACACTGAAGCTTTCTTT.

The chain has TRBV12-3 or TRBV12-4 and TRBJ1-4, with D possibly matching TRBD1 (6 bases). The V gene lost 5 bases and the J gene lost 6 bases, with 13 bases spanning the gap. The CDR3 loop spans 14 amino acids. This CDR3 reads CASSRRQADEKLFF. CDR3 DNA sequence: TGTGCCAGCAGTCGAAGACAGGCAGATGAAAAACTGTTTTTT.

The chain is built from TRBV12-3 or TRBV12-4 and TRBJ1-1; D gene uncertain. The V gene lost 7 bases and the J gene lost 7 bases, with 10 bases spanning the gap. The CDR3 contains 11 residues. CDR3 sequence (DNA): TGTGCCAGCACTCTAGGAGGTGAAGCTTTCTTT. Encoded protein: CASTLGGEAFF.

The rearrangement joins TRBV24-1 to TRBJ1-5; D is unclear. The CDR3 is 13 residues long. V was clipped by 12 bases and J by 5 bases, with 16 bases between them. The germline V gene encodes CDR1 KGHDR and CDR2 SFDVKD. In DNA, the CDR3 is TGTGCCTGGAGTGCCCGCGGAGATCAGCCCCAGCATTTT. It translates to CAWSARGDQPQHF.

This sequence joins TRBV19 and TRBJ2-2; D may be TRBD2 (6 bases). The CDR3 consists of 16 residues. Trimming shortened V by 1 base and J by 4 bases, and 13 bases separated the two germline ends. Germline CDR1 is LNHDA and CDR2 is SQIVND (reference sequence). In nucleotides, the CDR3 is TGTGCCAGTAGTATAGTCGGGGGACTGGGCACCGGGGAGCTGTTTTTT. Translated: CASSIVGGLGTGELFF. Looking up the rest from reference TRBV19 and TRBJ2-2 gives the full variable domain: DGGITQSPKYLFRKEGQNVTLSCEQNLNHDAMYWYRQDPGQGLRLIYYSQIVNDFQKGDIAEGYSVSREKKESFPLTVTSAQKNPTAFYLCASSIVGGLGTGELFFGEGSRLTVL.

This clonotype was seen at least ten times. V is TRBV15 and J is TRBJ2-7; D not certain. The CDR3 consists of 15 residues. V lost 0 bases and J lost 0, with 9 bases in between. The V gene's germline CDR1 is LNHNV and CDR2 YYDKDF (reference sequence). In DNA, the CDR3 is TGTGCCACCAGCAGAGATCAAGTGAGCTCCTACGAGCAGTACTTC. Its protein product is CATSRDQVSSYEQYF.

The V and J genes are TRBV10-3 and TRBJ2-5, with 9 bases identical to TRBD1. This CDR3 is built from 17 residues. V was pared by 4 bases and J by 2 bases, with 11 bases of the junction left unmatched. Germline-derived CDR1 and CDR2 are ENHRY and SYGVKD. The CDR3 coding sequence is TGTGCCATCAGTGTCCAGGGACAGGGAGGCGGGCAAGAGACCCAGTACTTC. It codes for CAISVQGQGGGQETQYF.

J is TRBJ1-3 and V is TRBV10-3; D call uncertain. The CDR3 totals 15 residues. Germline loops: CDR1 ENHRY, CDR2 SYGVKD. Trimming left V 10 bases short and J 0 bases short, with 16 bases between. The CDR3 is CASMTALGSGNTIYF. The CDR3 DNA reads as TGTGCCAGTATGACGGCCTTGGGCTCTGGAAACACCATATATTTT.

In this sample, this clonotype turned up many times. The chain combines TRBV7-9 with TRBJ1-5; D remains ambiguous. The CDR3 is 14 amino acids. V was pared by 4 bases and J by 4 bases, with 11 bases between. CDR1 and CDR2 from the germline V gene are SEHNR and FQNEAQ (reference sequence). The CDR3 loop is CASSSGRLNQPQHF. The CDR3 region has the DNA TGTGCCAGCAGCTCCGGACGGCTTAATCAGCCCCAGCATTTT.

To note about this clonotype: At one end the junction does not follow the germline gene, possibly because of a read error. The chain employs TRBV10-3 and TRBJ1-5; D perhaps matches TRBD1 (6 bases). CDR3 length equals 19 residues. CDR1 and CDR2 (germline): ENHRY, SYGVKD. The CDR3 sequence: CAISESFGTKRVSNRPQHF. CDR3 sequence (DNA): TGTGCCATCAGTGAGTCGTTTGGGACAAAGAGGGTGAGCAATCGGCCCCAGCATTTT.

As regards this clonotype: The junction departs from germline at one end; a sequencing error may be responsible. V and J are TRBV24-1 and TRBJ2-5, with TRBD1 as a possible D gene (5 bases). CDR1 KGHDR and CDR2 SFDVKD come from the germline V gene. The CDR3 is 14 residues long. As DNA, the CDR3 is TGTGCCAGCAGTGCCGCAGGGTCCCAAGAGACCCAGTACTTC. It yields the protein CASSAAGSQETQYF.

The chain recombines TRBV5-4 with TRBJ2-7, with D possibly called TRBD1 or TRBD2 (5 bases each). Germline lookup yields CDR1 SGHNT and CDR2 YYREEE (reference sequence). The CDR3 totals 15 residues. Trimming took off 4 bases at V and 2 bases at J, with 16 bases between the two ends. The CDR3 coding sequence is TGTGCCAGCAGCAAACCCGGGACGTTTACCTACGAGCAGTACTTC. Translation gives CASSKPGTFTYEQYF.

The CDR3 spells CATSDSGDNQETQYF. The CDR3, as DNA: TGTGCCACCAGTGATTCGGGAGACAACCAAGAGACCCAGTACTTC. The rearrangement uses TRBV24-1 and TRBJ2-5; the D gene is possibly TRBD2 (6 bases). The CDR3 is 15 amino acids. Germline V gene data show CDR1 as KGHDR and CDR2 as SFDVKD. V shed 2 bases and J shed 0 bases, with 9 bases lying between them.

V and J are TRBV2 and TRBJ2-7; D is ambiguous. CDR1 and CDR2 from the germline V gene are SNHLY and FYNNEI. Trimming removed 6 bases at V and 0 bases at J, with 12 bases between. The CDR3 has 14 residues. The CDR3 coding sequence is TGTGCCAGCAGCCAAGATCCATACTCCTACGAGCAGTACTTC. Protein: CASSQDPYSYEQYF.

The V and J genes are TRBV7-9 and TRBJ2-2; 13 positions match TRBD2. This CDR3 is built from 17 residues. With V trimmed by 2 bases and J by 6 bases, 6 bases remained unmatched. The germline gives CDR1 SEHNR, CDR2 FQNEAQ (reference sequence). CDR3 in amino acids: CASSLPTSGRLAGELFF. The CDR3 DNA follows: TGTGCCAGCAGCTTACCGACTAGCGGGAGGCTGGCCGGGGAGCTGTTTTTT.

The V call is TRBV29-1, the J call TRBJ2-5, with 12 bases fitting TRBD2. Germline loops: CDR1 SQVTM, CDR2 ANQGSEA. With V trimmed by 4 bases and J by 2 bases, 2 bases remained unmatched. CDR3 length: 14 amino acids. CDR3: CSVASGRGQETQYF. CDR3 nucleotide sequence: TGCAGCGTTGCTAGCGGGAGGGGGCAAGAGACCCAGTACTTC.

This clonotype was counted once. The chain employs TRBV6-4 and TRBJ2-5, with D possibly matching TRBD2 (6 bases). CDR1 and CDR2 (germline): MRHNA, SNTAGT. This CDR3 comprises 16 residues. Trimming removed 7 bases from V and 1 base from J, with 19 bases in between. The CDR3 loop is CASTRGVAVSQETQYF. DNA for the CDR3: TGTGCCAGCACCCGGGGAGTAGCGGTTTCCCAAGAGACCCAGTACTTC.

The chain employs TRBV15 and TRBJ1-5, with TRBD1 matching 7 bases. The CDR3 is made up of 17 amino acids. V lost 3 bases to trimming and J lost 3 bases; unmatched junction nucleotides: 11. The germline gives CDR1 LNHNV, CDR2 YYDKDF (reference sequence). This CDR3 is CATSSRTGTDNNQPQHF. CDR3 DNA: TGTGCCACCAGCAGTAGGACCGGGACAGATAACAATCAGCCCCAGCATTTT.

This clonotype was seen many times. The chain recombines TRBV2 with TRBJ1-5; TRBD1 matches 7 bases. J was trimmed by 2 bases and V by 7 bases; bases with no gene match: 8. This CDR3 is 15 amino acids long. Germline CDR1 reads SNHLY; CDR2 reads FYNNEI. DNA for the CDR3: TGTGCCAGCACCACTATTGGACAGGGCAATCAGCCCCAGCATTTT. It translates to CASTTIGQGNQPQHF.

This chain connects TRBV25-1 to TRBJ1-2; D is perhaps TRBD1 (5 bases). Per the germline V gene, CDR1 is MGHDK and CDR2 is SYGVNS. The CDR3 contains 15 residues. The ends were cut back, 8 bases at V and 3 bases at J, with 19 bases in the middle. As DNA, the CDR3 is TGTGCCAGCTCACCACCTAGCGGGACGGACTATGGCTACACCTTC. The encoded protein is CASSPPSGTDYGYTF.

V and J are TRBV2 and TRBJ2-7; 7 bases agree with TRBD2. Germline CDR1 reads SNHLY; CDR2 reads FYNNEI. CDR3 length: 14 residues. Trimming took 6 bases from V and 5 from J; bases not matched to a gene: 10. The CDR3 DNA follows: TGTGCCAGCAGCTTACCCTCCCGGGGGGACGAGCAGTACGTC. It codes for CASSLPSRGDEQYV.

This clonotype was observed at least ten times. V is TRBV15 and J is TRBJ1-5; D possibly corresponds to TRBD1 (5 bases). The germline V gene has CDR1 LNHNV and CDR2 YYDKDF (reference sequence). This CDR3 comprises 16 residues. The V end was cut by 1 base, the J end by 3 bases, with 13 bases between. This CDR3 reads CATSRGQKLPNQPQHF. DNA for the CDR3: TGTGCCACCAGCAGAGGACAGAAACTTCCCAATCAGCCCCAGCATTTT.

The chain joins TRBV7-8 to TRBJ1-1; TRBD1 matches at 12 bases. V shed 5 bases and J 0 bases; nucleotides not matched to a gene: 4. CDR1 and CDR2 from the germline V gene are SGHVS and FQNEAQ. The CDR3 runs 16 residues. The CDR3 loop is CASSPGTGGLNTEAFF. CDR3 in DNA: TGTGCCAGCAGCCCCGGGACAGGGGGCTTGAACACTGAAGCTTTCTTT.

The chain combines TRBV5-6 with TRBJ2-7; TRBD1 aligns across 7 bases. There are 12 residues in the CDR3. Trimming at V came to 9 bases and at J to 3 bases, leaving 6 bases not matched to a gene. Germline V gene sequence: CDR1 SGHDT, CDR2 YYEEEE. The CDR3 coding sequence is TGTGCCACCACCGGGACAGACTACGAGCAGTACTTC. Encoded protein: CATTGTDYEQYF.